Below are 3 T cell receptor beta chains sequenced from a single sample in a study of T cells expressing NK-cell markers. TCRdb reprocessed the 5' RACE reads and reports one entry per CDR3 protein, with no DNA. The table for this sample gives under 500,000 distinct CDR3 sequences. The sample consisted of blood T cells: a sorted CD56 or NKG2C T cell subset, CD4+ or CD8+ T cells, or bulk PBMC T cells (not recorded which). All receptors come from a woman between 18 and 69 years old in good health.

This sequence joins TRBV6-1 and TRBJ2-5; the TCRdb call, TRBD1, lacks DNA for checking. This CDR3 is built from 13 residues. Germline assignment: CDR1 MNHNS and CDR2 SASEGT. CDR3 in amino acids: CASRRRGQETQYF.

This chain links TRBV12-3 or TRBV12-4 with TRBJ2-7. The CDR3 contains 13 residues. This CDR3 reads CASHGRNSYEQYF.

The chain uses TRBV4-3 and TRBJ1-2. In germline, CDR1 is LGHNA, CDR2 YSLEER. The CDR3 spans 15 residues. This CDR3 reads CASSQTLETLYGYTF.